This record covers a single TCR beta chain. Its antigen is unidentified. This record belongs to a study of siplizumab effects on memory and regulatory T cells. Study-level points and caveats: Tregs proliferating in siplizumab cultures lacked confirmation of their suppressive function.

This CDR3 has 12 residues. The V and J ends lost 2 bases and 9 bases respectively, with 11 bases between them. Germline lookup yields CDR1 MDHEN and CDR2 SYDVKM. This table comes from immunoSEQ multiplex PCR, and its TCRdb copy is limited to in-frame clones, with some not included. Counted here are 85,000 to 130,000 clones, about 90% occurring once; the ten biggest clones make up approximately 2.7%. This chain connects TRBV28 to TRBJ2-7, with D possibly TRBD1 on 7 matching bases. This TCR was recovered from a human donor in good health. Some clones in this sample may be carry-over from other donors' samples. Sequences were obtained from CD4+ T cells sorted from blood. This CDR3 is CASSLTQGGQYF. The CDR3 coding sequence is TGTGCCAGCAGTTTAACCCAGGGGGGGCAGTACTTC. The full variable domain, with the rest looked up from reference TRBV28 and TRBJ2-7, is DVKVTQSSRYLVKRTGEKVFLECVQDMDHENMFWYRQDPGLGLRLIYFSYDVKMKEKGDIPEGYSVSREKKERFSLILESASTNQTSMYLCASSLTQGGQYFGPGTRLTVT.